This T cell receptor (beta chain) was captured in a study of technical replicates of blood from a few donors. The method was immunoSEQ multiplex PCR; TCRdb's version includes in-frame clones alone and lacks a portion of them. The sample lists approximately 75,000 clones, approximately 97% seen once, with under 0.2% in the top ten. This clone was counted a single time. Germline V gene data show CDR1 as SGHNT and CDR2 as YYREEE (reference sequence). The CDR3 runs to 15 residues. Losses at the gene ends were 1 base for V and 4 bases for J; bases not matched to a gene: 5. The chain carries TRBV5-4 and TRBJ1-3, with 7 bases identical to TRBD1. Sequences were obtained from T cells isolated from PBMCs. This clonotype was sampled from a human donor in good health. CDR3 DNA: TGTGCCAGCAGCTTGATGACAGGGAGCGGAAACACCATATATTTT. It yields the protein CASSLMTGSGNTIYF.